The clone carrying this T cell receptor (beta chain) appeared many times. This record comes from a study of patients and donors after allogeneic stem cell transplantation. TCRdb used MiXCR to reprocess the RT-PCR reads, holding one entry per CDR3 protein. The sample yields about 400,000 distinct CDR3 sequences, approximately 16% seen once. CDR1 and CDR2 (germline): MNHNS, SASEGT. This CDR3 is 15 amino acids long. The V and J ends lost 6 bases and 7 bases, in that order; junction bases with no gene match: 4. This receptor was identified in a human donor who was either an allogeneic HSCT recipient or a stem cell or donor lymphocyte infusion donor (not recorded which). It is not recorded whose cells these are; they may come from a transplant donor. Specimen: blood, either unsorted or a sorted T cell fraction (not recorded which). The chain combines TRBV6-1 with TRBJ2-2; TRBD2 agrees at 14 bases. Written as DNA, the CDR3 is TGTGCCAGCAGCAGACTAGCGGGAGGGATCGGGGAGCTGTTTTTT. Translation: CASSRLAGGIGELFF.